This T cell receptor (beta chain) is from a study of regulatory T cells in long-lasting Graves disease. This clonotype appeared many times. The ends lost 3 bases at V and 3 bases at J; junction bases unmatched: 5. This CDR3 is 16 amino acids long. Germline V gene data show CDR1 as DFQATT and CDR2 as SNEGSKA (reference sequence). CDR3-region Arm-PCR and iRepertoire HTBI primers produced the TCR beta libraries. Each CDR3 protein is one row after TCRdb ran MiXCR on the multiplex PCR reads. The table includes roughly 350,000 distinct CDR3 sequences, approximately 15% detected once. Described time point: newly diagnosed GD, antithyroid drugs for less than 3 months. The TCR library was made from RNA extracted from PBMCs. In addition, the sample was reused for a study of T cells in Graves' hyperthyroidism and ophthalmopathy. Per that study: During a first-round RT-PCR of the TCR CDR3, the HTBI primer set was used. Blood shared most expanded thyroid clonotypes above 0.001.

The rearrangement uses TRBV20-1 and TRBJ2-3; 14 positions match TRBD2. The material sequenced was peripheral blood mononuclear cells (PBMCs), taken at new diagnosis, from a patient treated with antithyroid drugs. The source is a man aged 40-50 years with Graves disease. In nucleotides, the CDR3 is TGCAGTGCTAGGGCGACTAGCGGGGGGGGGACAGATACGCAGTATTTT. Protein product: CSARATSGGGTDTQYF.